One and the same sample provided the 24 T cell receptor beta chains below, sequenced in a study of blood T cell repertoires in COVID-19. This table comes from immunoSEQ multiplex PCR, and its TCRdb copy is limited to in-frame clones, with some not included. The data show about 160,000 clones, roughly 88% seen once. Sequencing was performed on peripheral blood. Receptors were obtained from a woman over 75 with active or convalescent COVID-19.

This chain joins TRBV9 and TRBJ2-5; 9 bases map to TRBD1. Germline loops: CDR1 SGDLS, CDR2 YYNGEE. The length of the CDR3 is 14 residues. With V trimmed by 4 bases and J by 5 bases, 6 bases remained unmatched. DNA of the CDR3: TGTGCCAGCAGCCTAGGACAGGGGACGGAGACCCAGTACTTC. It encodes CASSLGQGTETQYF.

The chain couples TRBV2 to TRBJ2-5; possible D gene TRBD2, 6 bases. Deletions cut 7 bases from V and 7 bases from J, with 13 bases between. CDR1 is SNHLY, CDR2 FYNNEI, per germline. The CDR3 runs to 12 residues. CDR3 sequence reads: CASTGTRGTQYF. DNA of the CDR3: TGTGCCAGCACAGGGACTCGTGGGACCCAGTACTTC.

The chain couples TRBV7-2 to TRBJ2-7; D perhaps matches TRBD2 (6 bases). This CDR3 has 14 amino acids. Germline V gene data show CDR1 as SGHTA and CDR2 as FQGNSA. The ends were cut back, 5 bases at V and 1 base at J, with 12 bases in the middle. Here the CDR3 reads CASSPRDSSYEQYF. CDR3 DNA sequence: TGTGCCAGCAGCCCCCGGGACTCTTCCTACGAGCAGTACTTC.

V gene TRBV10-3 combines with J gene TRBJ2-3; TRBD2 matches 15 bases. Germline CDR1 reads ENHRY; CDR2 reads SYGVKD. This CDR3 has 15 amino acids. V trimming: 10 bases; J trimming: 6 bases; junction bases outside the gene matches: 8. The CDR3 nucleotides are TGTGCCACCCAAGGACTAGCGGGGGGGAGGGATACGCAGTATTTT. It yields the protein CATQGLAGGRDTQYF.

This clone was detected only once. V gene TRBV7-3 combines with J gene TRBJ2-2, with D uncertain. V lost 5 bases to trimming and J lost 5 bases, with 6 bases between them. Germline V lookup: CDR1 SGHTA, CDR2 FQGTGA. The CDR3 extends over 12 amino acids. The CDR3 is CASSHNTGELFF. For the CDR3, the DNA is TGTGCCAGCAGCCACAATACCGGGGAGCTGTTTTTT. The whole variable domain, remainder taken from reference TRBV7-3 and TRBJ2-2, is GAGVSQTPSNKVTEKGKYVELRCDPISGHTALYWYRQSLGQGPEFLIYFQGTGAADDSGLPNDRFFAVRPEGSVSTLKIQRTERGDSAVYLCASSHNTGELFFGEGSRLTVL.

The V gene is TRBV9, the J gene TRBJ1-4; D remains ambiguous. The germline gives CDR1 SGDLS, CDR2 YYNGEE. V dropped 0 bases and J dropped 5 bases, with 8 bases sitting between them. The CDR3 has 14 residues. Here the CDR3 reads CASSVASRNEKLFF. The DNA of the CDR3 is TGTGCCAGCAGCGTAGCTAGCCGGAATGAAAAACTGTTTTTT.

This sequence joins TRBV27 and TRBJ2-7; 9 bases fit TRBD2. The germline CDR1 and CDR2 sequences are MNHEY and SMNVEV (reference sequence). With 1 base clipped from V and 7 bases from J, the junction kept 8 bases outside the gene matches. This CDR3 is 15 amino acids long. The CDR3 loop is CASSLLAGGPREQYF. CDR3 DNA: TGTGCCAGCAGTTTATTGGCGGGGGGGCCTAGGGAGCAGTACTTC.

The CDR3 protein is CASSYSGGAQEKLFF. In DNA form, the CDR3 reads TGTGCCAGCAGTTACTCGGGGGGGGCGCAGGAAAAACTGTTTTTT. The V and J genes are TRBV6-5 and TRBJ1-4; D might be TRBD1 (6 bases). The V and J ends lost 0 bases and 8 bases respectively, with 13 bases between them. This CDR3 has 15 amino acids. Germline-derived CDR1 and CDR2 are MNHEY and SVGAGI.

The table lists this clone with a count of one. This chain's CDR3 is CASAPGGQGYEQYF. CDR3 sequence (DNA): TGTGCCAGCGCACCAGGGGGGCAGGGGTACGAGCAGTACTTC. The V gene is TRBV19, the J gene TRBJ2-7; D might be TRBD1 (7 bases). CDR1 LNHDA and CDR2 SQIVND come from the germline V gene (reference sequence). The CDR3 covers 14 residues. V was trimmed by 9 bases and J by 4 bases, leaving 19 bases between them.

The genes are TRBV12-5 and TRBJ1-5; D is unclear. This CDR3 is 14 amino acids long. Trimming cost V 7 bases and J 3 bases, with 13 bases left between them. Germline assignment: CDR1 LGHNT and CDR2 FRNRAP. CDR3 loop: CASAFGVYNQPQHF. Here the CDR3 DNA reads TGTGCTAGTGCTTTCGGGGTTTACAATCAGCCCCAGCATTTT.

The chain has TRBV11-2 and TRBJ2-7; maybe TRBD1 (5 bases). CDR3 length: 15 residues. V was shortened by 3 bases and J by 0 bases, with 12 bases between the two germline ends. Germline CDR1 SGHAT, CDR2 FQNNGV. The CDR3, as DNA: TGTGCCAGCAGCTTGGTACAGGTCAACTCCTACGAGCAGTACTTC. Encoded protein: CASSLVQVNSYEQYF.

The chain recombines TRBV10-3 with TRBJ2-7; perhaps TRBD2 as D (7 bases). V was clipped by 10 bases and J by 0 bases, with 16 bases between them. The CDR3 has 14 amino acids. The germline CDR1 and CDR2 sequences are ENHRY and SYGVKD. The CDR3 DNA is TGTGCCACCCTCGGGGGGCTTCTCTCCTACGAGCAGTACTTC. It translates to CATLGGLLSYEQYF.

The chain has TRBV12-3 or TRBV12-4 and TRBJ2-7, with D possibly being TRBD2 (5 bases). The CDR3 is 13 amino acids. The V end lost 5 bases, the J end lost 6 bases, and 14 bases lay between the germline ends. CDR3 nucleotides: TGTGCCAGCAGTCCCCAGGCCGCGGGCGAGCAGTACTTC. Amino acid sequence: CASSPQAAGEQYF.

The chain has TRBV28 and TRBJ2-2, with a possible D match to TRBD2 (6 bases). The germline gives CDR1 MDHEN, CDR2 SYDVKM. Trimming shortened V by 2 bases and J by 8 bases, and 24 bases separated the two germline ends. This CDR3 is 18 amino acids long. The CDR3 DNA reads TGTGCCAGCAGTTTAGACCGGTGGGGGGTCGATGGTAGAGGGGAGCTGTTTTTT. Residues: CASSLDRWGVDGRGELFF.

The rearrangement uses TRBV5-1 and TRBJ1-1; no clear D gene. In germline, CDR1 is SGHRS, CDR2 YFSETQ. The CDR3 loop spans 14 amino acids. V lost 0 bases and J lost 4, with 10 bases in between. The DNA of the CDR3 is TGCGCCAGCAGCTTGGCGTCGAGTTTCACTGAAGCTTTCTTT. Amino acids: CASSLASSFTEAFF. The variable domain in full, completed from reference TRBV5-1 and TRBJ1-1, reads KAGVTQTPRYLIKTRGQQVTLSCSPISGHRSVSWYQQTPGQGLQFLFEYFSETQRNKGNFPGRFSGRQFSNSRSEMNVSTLELGDSALYLCASSLASSFTEAFFGQGTRLTVV.

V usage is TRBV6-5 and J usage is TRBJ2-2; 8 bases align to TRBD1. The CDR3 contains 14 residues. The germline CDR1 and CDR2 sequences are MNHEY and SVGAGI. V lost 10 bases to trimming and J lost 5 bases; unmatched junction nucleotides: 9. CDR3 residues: CATSGQAHTGELFF. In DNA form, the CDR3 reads TGTGCCACCTCGGGACAGGCGCATACCGGGGAGCTGTTTTTT.

This chain's CDR3 is CASSASTGTGAGNTIYF. The CDR3 bases are TGTGCCAGTAGTGCGTCAACCGGGACAGGGGCTGGAAACACCATATATTTT. The J gene is TRBJ1-3, the V gene TRBV19; TRBD1 agrees at 10 bases. The V gene's germline CDR1 is LNHDA and CDR2 SQIVND (reference sequence). Trimming at V came to 5 bases and at J to 2 bases, leaving 9 bases not matched to a gene. This CDR3 contains 17 residues.

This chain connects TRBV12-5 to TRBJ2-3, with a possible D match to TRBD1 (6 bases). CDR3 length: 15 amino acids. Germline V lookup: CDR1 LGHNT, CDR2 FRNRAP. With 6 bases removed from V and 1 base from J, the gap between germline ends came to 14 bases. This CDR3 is CASGLGTLGTDTQYF. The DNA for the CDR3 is TGTGCTAGTGGCCTAGGGACACTCGGCACAGATACGCAGTATTTT.

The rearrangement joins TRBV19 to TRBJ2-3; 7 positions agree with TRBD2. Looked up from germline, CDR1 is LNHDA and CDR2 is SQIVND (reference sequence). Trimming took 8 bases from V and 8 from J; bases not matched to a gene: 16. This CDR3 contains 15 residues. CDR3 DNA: TGTGCCAGTGCTGACGGGACTACCGCTGCGGGTACGCAGTATTTT. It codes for CASADGTTAAGTQYF.

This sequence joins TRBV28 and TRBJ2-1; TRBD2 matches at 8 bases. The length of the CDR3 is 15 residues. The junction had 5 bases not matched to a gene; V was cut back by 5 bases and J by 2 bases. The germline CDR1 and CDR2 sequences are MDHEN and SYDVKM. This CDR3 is CASSGAGGAYNEQFF. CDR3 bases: TGTGCCAGCAGTGGCGCGGGGGGTGCCTACAATGAGCAGTTCTTC.

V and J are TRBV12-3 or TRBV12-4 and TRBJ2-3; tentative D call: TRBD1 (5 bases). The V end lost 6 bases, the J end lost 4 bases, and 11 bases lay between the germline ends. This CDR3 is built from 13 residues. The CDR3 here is CASSMAGPDTQYF. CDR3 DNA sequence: TGTGCCAGCAGCATGGCAGGGCCAGATACGCAGTATTTT.

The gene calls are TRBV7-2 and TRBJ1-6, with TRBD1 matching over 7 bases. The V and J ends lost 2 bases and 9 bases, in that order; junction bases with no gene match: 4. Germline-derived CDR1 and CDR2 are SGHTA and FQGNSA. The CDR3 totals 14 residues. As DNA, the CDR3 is TGTGCCAGCAGCTTAAGGGGGCAAGGTTCACCCCTCCACTTT. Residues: CASSLRGQGSPLHF.

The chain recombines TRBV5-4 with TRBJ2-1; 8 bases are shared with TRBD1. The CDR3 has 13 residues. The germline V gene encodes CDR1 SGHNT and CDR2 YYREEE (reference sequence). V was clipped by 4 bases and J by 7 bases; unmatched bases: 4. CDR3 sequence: CASSRTGLNEQFF. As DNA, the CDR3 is TGTGCCAGCAGCCGGACAGGGCTGAATGAGCAGTTCTTC. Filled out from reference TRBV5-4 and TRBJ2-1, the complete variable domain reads ETGVTQSPTHLIKTRGQQVTLRCSSQSGHNTVSWYQQALGQGPQFIFQYYREEENGRGNFPPRFSGLQFPNYSSELNVNALELDDSALYLCASSRTGLNEQFFGPGTRLTVL.

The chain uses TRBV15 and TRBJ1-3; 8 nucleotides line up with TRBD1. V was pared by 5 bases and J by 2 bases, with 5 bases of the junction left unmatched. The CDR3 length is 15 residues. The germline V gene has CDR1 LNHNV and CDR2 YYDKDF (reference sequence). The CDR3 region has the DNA TGTGCCACCAGCGACCAGGGGGCCACTGGAAACACCATATATTTT. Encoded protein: CATSDQGATGNTIYF.